This T cell receptor beta chain was retrieved from a study of control samples from healthy donors and cancer patients. The repertoire was sequenced with immunoSEQ multiplex PCR; TCRdb's copy has only in-frame clones and lacks some. The sample has around 110,000 clones, 88% seen once. The CDR3 contains 15 residues. CDR1 and CDR2 from the germline V gene are SQVTM and ANQGSEA. Trimming took 1 base from V and 6 from J; bases not matched to a gene: 9. The sequence was obtained from a woman in her seventies in good health. The chain employs TRBV29-1 and TRBJ2-1; TRBD1 aligns across 7 bases. The sample was blood. The CDR3 DNA is TGCAGCGTTGAAGCTCTGGGGGACAGTTTCAATGAGCAGTTCTTC. It translates to CSVEALGDSFNEQFF.